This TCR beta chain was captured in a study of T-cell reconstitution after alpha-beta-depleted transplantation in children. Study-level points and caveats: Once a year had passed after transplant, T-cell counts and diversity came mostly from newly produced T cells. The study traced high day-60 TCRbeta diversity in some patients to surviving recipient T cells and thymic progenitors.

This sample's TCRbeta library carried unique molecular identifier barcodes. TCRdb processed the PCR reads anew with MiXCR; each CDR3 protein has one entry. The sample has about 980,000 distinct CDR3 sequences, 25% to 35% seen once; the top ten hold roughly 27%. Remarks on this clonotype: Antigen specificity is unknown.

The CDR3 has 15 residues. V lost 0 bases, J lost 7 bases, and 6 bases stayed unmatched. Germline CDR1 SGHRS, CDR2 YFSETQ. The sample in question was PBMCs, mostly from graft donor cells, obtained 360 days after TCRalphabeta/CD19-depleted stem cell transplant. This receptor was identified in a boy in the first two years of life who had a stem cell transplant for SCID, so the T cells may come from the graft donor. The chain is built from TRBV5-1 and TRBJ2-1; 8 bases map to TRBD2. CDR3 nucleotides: TGCGCCAGCAGCTTGGGACTAGCGAAGGCTAATGAGCAGTTCTTC. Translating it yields CASSLGLAKANEQFF.